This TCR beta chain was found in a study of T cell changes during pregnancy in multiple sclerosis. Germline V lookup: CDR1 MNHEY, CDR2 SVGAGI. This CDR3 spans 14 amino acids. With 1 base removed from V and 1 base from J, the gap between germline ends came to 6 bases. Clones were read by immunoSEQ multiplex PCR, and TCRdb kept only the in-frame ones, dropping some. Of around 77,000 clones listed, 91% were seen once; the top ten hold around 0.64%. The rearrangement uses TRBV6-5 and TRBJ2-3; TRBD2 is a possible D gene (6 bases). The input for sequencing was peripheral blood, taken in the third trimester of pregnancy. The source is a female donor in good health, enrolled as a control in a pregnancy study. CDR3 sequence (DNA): TGTGCCAGCAGTTACTTAGCGGGCACAGATACGCAGTATTTT. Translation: CASSYLAGTDTQYF.